This T cell receptor beta chain was identified during a study of T cells in tuberculosis. The overall study: Sequenced TCRs come from CD1B-GMM tetramer-binding T cells.

Details on this clone: What it binds is unknown.

Generated by immunoSEQ multiplex PCR, the TCRdb table keeps only in-frame clones and is missing some. The sample yields about 49,000 clones, roughly 96% seen once. The study's findings and limits: A GMM-specific repertoire classifier reached about 90% accuracy, AUROC approximately 0.9. Smaller alpha distances in active tuberculosis partly reflected shorter CDR3-alpha lengths.

As to time point: new active TB diagnosis, blood taken before or within 7 days of starting treatment. Active tuberculosis patients were new diagnoses, HIV-seronegative, South African, and aged 18 years or older. The CDR3 length is 14 residues. Germline CDR1 GTSNPN, CDR2 SVGIG (reference sequence). V was cut by 1 base and J by 1 base, with 8 bases left in between. The sequence was collected from an adult with tuberculosis. Sequencing was performed on PBMCs, taken at tuberculosis diagnosis. The chain is built from TRBV30 and TRBJ1-3; D remains unclear. CDR3 loop: CAWSGQSSGNTIYF. The DNA for the CDR3 is TGTGCCTGGAGTGGGCAGTCTTCTGGAAACACCATATATTTT.